Presented here are 18 T cell receptor beta chains from one specimen sequenced in a study of T-cell memory formation after mild COVID-19. TCRdb ran MiXCR on the 5' RACE reads and lists one entry per CDR3 protein. In the table there are about 250,000 distinct CDR3 sequences, around 17% of which are singletons. Sequencing was performed on PBMCs or a T cell subset sorted from them (not recorded which). The source of these receptors is a man aged 18-30 years who had mild COVID-19 (a few samples of this study predate the infection). Cell type and time point are not known.

This clonotype occurred many times. This chain connects TRBV6-2 or TRBV6-3 to TRBJ2-5; possibly TRBD2 for D (6 bases). Trimming took 5 bases from V and 3 from J, leaving 10 bases between them. Germline values: CDR1 MNHEY, CDR2 SVGEGT. The CDR3 extends over 13 amino acids. The chain's CDR3 is CASSREPEETQYF. The CDR3 region has the DNA TGTGCCAGCAGTCGGGAGCCGGAAGAGACCCAGTACTTC.

The rearrangement links TRBV12-3 or TRBV12-4 to TRBJ2-3; D ambiguous. The CDR3 is 15 residues long. V lost 1 base and J lost 2, with 10 bases in between. CDR3 in DNA: TGTGCCAGCAGTTTAGGTACTTGGCCCACAGATACGCAGTATTTT. Amino acids: CASSLGTWPTDTQYF.

This chain links TRBV7-3 with TRBJ2-4, with D possibly matching TRBD2 (6 bases). V was pared by 2 bases and J by 1 base, with 18 bases between. The CDR3 has 18 residues. Germline lookup yields CDR1 SGHTA and CDR2 FQGTGA. The CDR3 sequence is CASSLPTRGGTAKNIQYF. The CDR3 DNA follows: TGTGCCAGCAGCTTACCCACTAGGGGCGGGACTGCCAAAAACATTCAGTACTTC.

This chain joins TRBV5-5 and TRBJ2-7, with TRBD2 identical over 12 bases. Germline CDR1 and CDR2: SGHKS and YYEKEE (reference sequence). The CDR3 contains 20 residues. CDR3 nucleotide sequence: TGTGGCAGCAACTTCCTCCAGCAGCTTGGCGGCCTAGCGGGGGGGCATGAGCAGTACGTC. Translation: CGSNFLQQLGGLAGGHEQYV.

The genes are TRBV6-5 and TRBJ2-3; 10 bases agree with TRBD2. The CDR3 contains 17 residues. The V gene's germline CDR1 is MNHEY and CDR2 SVGAGI. The trim removed 5 bases at V and 2 bases at J, leaving 10 bases unmatched. For the CDR3, the DNA is TGTGCCAGCAGTACGGCCTCTCTAGCGGGGGTCACAGATACGCAGTATTTT. Translated: CASSTASLAGVTDTQYF.

The chain has TRBV4-3 and TRBJ2-3; TRBD1 or TRBD2 may be the D gene (5 bases each). Germline values: CDR1 LGHNA, CDR2 YSLEER. The CDR3 extends over 14 amino acids. V lost 0 bases and J 7 bases, leaving 11 bases between the germline ends. DNA of the CDR3: TGCGCCAGCAGCCAAGATCAGGGAGTTAATACGCAGTATTTT. Translating gives CASSQDQGVNTQYF.

The chain uses TRBV7-9 and TRBJ2-3; maybe TRBD2 (5 bases). The CDR3 has 13 residues. Trimming removed 6 bases from V and 0 bases from J, with 7 bases in between. Germline CDR1 reads SEHNR; CDR2 reads FQNEAQ (reference sequence). The DNA for the CDR3 is TGTGCCAGCAGGGAGGAGAGCACAGATACGCAGTATTTT. Translation: CASREESTDTQYF.

CDR3: CASSLLGSTYEQYF. CDR3 sequence (DNA): TGTGCCAGCAGCTTACTCGGGTCGACCTACGAGCAGTACTTC. This sequence joins TRBV7-3 and TRBJ2-7; D remains unclear. The CDR3 totals 14 residues. CDR1 and CDR2 (germline): SGHTA, FQGTGA. Deletions cut 2 bases from V and 2 bases from J, with 10 bases between.

This sequence joins TRBV10-3 and TRBJ2-7; 7 bases are shared with TRBD2. The germline V gene has CDR1 ENHRY and CDR2 SYGVKD. The CDR3 sequence is 12 residues long. V lost 6 bases and J lost 3; bases outside the gene matches: 2. The CDR3 bases are TGTGCCATCAGGTCTAGCGGCTACGAGCAGTACTTC. As protein: CAIRSSGYEQYF.

The rearrangement joins TRBV10-3 to TRBJ2-3; unclear D gene. V lost 6 bases and J lost 1, with 5 bases in between. CDR1 is ENHRY and CDR2 is SYGVKD in the germline V gene. The CDR3 spans 12 residues. The CDR3 DNA reads TGTGCCATCAGGGGCGGCACAGATACGCAGTATTTT. It is translated as CAIRGGTDTQYF.

This clonotype appeared a few times. V usage is TRBV7-9 and J usage is TRBJ1-1; D is possibly TRBD1 (5 bases). Germline values: CDR1 SEHNR, CDR2 FQNEAQ (reference sequence). The CDR3 spans 13 residues. V was pared by 7 bases and J by 7 bases, with 16 bases between. The CDR3 spells CASNWGVSGEAFF. In nucleotides, the CDR3 is TGTGCCAGCAACTGGGGGGTTTCAGGTGAAGCTTTCTTT.

This clonotype was counted once. This chain links TRBV10-3 with TRBJ2-3, with a weak D call TRBD2 (6 bases). Germline V gene sequence: CDR1 ENHRY, CDR2 SYGVKD. V was trimmed by 5 bases and J by 3 bases, leaving 12 bases between them. The CDR3 extends over 14 amino acids. The CDR3 region has the DNA TGTGCCATCAGTACTAGCAGCGAGACAGATACGCAGTATTTT. Translating it yields CAISTSSETDTQYF.

This clonotype was seen a handful of times. CDR3 sequence: CASSLAGAYNSPLHF. The CDR3 DNA reads as TGCGCCAGCAGCTTGGCCGGTGCCTATAATTCACCCCTCCACTTT. The chain joins TRBV5-1 to TRBJ1-6; unclear D gene. The CDR3 length is 15 residues. The V end was cut by 0 bases, the J end by 2 bases, with 6 bases between. The germline gives CDR1 SGHRS, CDR2 YFSETQ.

This clonotype came up many times. This chain joins TRBV2 and TRBJ2-7; 8 nucleotides agree with TRBD1. This CDR3 is 14 amino acids long. Trimming cost V 7 bases and J 2 bases; bases outside gene matches: 7. Germline loops: CDR1 SNHLY, CDR2 FYNNEI. The CDR3: CASKQGASPYEQYF. In DNA, the CDR3 is TGTGCCAGCAAGCAGGGGGCCTCTCCCTACGAGCAGTACTTC.

This clonotype was seen at least ten times. The chain carries TRBV6-5 and TRBJ1-2, with 9 bases identical to TRBD1. Germline values: CDR1 MNHEY, CDR2 SVGAGI. V dropped 6 bases and J dropped 2; count of bases not matched to a gene: 1. This CDR3 has 13 amino acids. CDR3 DNA: TGTGCCAGCAGGGGACAGGGAAACTATGGCTACACCTTC. Encoded protein: CASRGQGNYGYTF.

DNA of the CDR3: TGTGCCAGCAGCCCCTTACCTAGCGGGGGGGGTGAGCAGTTCTTC. Its translation is CASSPLPSGGGEQFF. The chain has TRBV7-2 and TRBJ2-1, with 12 bases lining up with TRBD2. This CDR3 spans 15 amino acids. With 5 bases clipped from V and 9 bases from J, the junction kept 8 bases outside the gene matches. CDR1 and CDR2 from the germline V gene are SGHTA and FQGNSA. Looking up the rest from reference TRBV7-2 and TRBJ2-1 gives the full variable domain: GAGVSQSPSNKVTEKGKDVELRCDPISGHTALYWYRQSLGQGLEFLIYFQGNSAPDKSGLPSDRFSAERTGGSVSTLTIQRTQQEDSAVYLCASSPLPSGGGEQFFGPGTRLTVL.

This clonotype has a handful of counts. The chain uses TRBV20-1 and TRBJ2-5, with D possibly TRBD2 on 7 matching bases. The CDR3 has 14 residues. Germline V gene sequence: CDR1 DFQATT, CDR2 SNEGSKA (reference sequence). V lost 5 bases, J lost 2 bases, and 15 bases lay in between. The CDR3 here is CSAPPGGPQETQYF. DNA of the CDR3: TGCAGTGCTCCCCCGGGGGGCCCTCAAGAGACCCAGTACTTC.

This clonotype was found many times. The V gene is TRBV6-5, the J gene TRBJ2-5; no definite D call. CDR3 length equals 14 residues. With 4 bases removed from V and 2 bases from J, the gap between germline ends came to 11 bases. Looked up from germline, CDR1 is MNHEY and CDR2 is SVGAGI. The CDR3 region is CASSLSQTQETQYF. The DNA for the CDR3 is TGTGCCAGCAGTTTATCCCAGACACAAGAGACCCAGTACTTC.